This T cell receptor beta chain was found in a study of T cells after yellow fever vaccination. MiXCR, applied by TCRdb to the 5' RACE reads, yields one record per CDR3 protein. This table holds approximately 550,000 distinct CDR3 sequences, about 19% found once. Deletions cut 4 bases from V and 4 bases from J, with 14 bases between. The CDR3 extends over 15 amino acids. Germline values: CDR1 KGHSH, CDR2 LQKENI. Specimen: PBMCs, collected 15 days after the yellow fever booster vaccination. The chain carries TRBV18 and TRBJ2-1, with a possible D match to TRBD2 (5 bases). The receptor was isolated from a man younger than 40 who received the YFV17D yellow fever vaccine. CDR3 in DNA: TGTGCCAGCTCACGTGGACTGGGTGTTTACAATGAGCAGTTCTTC. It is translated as CASSRGLGVYNEQFF.